A single sample is the source of the 4 T cell receptor beta chains below, sequenced in a study of shared clonotypes between healthy human individuals. Data came from immunoSEQ multiplex PCR; TCRdb stores just in-frame clones and leaves some out. Of hundreds of thousands of clones listed, roughly 70% were seen once; the top ten hold more than 9%. Sequencing input: memory CD4+ T cells sorted from blood. As to subset: CD45RA-negative fraction. The receptor source for this set is a man under 40 in good health.

This chain uses TRBV5-8 with TRBJ1-2; no reliable D call. This CDR3 spans 18 amino acids. Deletions cut 1 base from V and 4 bases from J, with 23 bases between. CDR1 is SGHTS, CDR2 YDEGEE, per germline. The CDR3 DNA sequence: TGTGCCAGCAGCTTGTTCGCCACCCGGCCCGAGGGTTTCTATGGCTACACCTTC. This translates into CASSLFATRPEGFYGYTF.

In its sample, this clone was seen a few times. The chain recombines TRBV7-8 with TRBJ2-7; TRBD2 might be the D (6 bases). V was shortened by 0 bases and J by 6 bases, with 15 bases between the two germline ends. Germline-derived CDR1 and CDR2 are SGHVS and FQNEAQ. The CDR3 loop spans 15 amino acids. The DNA for the CDR3 is TGTGCCAGCAGCTTAGCGGGGGGTGCGGGGCTCGAGCAGTACTTC. As protein: CASSLAGGAGLEQYF.

As for this clone: Other DNA sequences in the same sample also yield this CDR3. The V and J genes are TRBV7-8 and TRBJ2-2; D is uncertain. V was shortened by 2 bases and J by 5 bases, with 0 bases between the two germline ends. This CDR3 spans 11 amino acids. CDR1 is SGHVS and CDR2 is FQNEAQ in the germline V gene. The CDR3 sequence is CASSLTGELFF. The CDR3 nucleotides read TGTGCCAGCAGCTTAACCGGGGAGCTGTTTTTT.

This chain connects TRBV25-1 to TRBJ2-7; 8 bases fit TRBD2. The CDR3 consists of 13 residues. The V segment lost 8 bases and the J segment 0 bases; nucleotides outside the gene matches: 3. CDR1 and CDR2 from the germline V gene are MGHDK and SYGVNS. CDR3 DNA sequence: TGTGCCAGCCGACTAGCGAGCTCCTACGAGCAGTACTTC. Its translation: CASRLASSYEQYF.